This T cell receptor (beta chain) stems from a study of blood T cell repertoires in COVID-19. In the original analysis: Scientists estimated how many nucleated cells there were by amplifying reference gene primers. Profiling relied on immunoSEQ multiplex PCR, and the TCRdb table lists in-frame clones only, not all of them. D and trimming were read from the DNA, whereas the V and J calls and clone size are those reported in that table. The sample consists of about 480,000 clones, 85% to 90% of them appearing once. CDR3 length: 16 amino acids. V shed 2 bases, J shed 3 bases, and the junction held 9 bases outside the gene matches. CDR1 is SGHVS, CDR2 FNYEAQ, per germline.

Sequences were obtained from peripheral blood. This TCR derives from a woman aged 25 to 45 with acute or convalescent COVID-19. The rearrangement joins TRBV7-6 to TRBJ1-1; TRBD1 matches 7 bases. The CDR3 nucleotides are TGTGCCAGCAGCTTACAATCCGGACAGGTCCACACTGAAGCTTTCTTT. It is translated as CASSLQSGQVHTEAFF.